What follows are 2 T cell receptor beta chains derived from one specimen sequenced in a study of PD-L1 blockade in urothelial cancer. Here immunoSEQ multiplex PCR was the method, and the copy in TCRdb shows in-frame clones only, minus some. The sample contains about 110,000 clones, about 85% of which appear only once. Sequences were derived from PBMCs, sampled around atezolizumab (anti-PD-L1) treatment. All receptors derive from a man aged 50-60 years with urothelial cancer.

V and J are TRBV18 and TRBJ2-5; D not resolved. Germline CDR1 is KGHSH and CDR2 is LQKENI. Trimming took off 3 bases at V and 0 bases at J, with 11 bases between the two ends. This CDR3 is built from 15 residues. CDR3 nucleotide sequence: TGTGCCAGCTCACCCTACCGTACAGACCAAGAGACCCAGTACTTC. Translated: CASSPYRTDQETQYF.

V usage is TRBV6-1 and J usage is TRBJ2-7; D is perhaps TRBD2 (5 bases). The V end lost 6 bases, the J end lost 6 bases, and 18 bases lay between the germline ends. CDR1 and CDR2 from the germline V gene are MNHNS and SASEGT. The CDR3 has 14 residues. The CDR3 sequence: CASRDPREPLEQYF. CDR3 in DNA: TGTGCCAGCAGGGACCCCCGGGAACCGCTCGAGCAGTACTTC.